The 27 T cell receptor beta chains below were found in one sample sequenced in a study of T cells in Graves' hyperthyroidism and ophthalmopathy. RNA transcripts served as the template for amplifying TCR beta CDR3 regions. HTBI primers drove first-round RT-PCR of the TCR CDR3. A single record per CDR3 protein comes from TCRdb applying MiXCR to the multiplex PCR reads. Found here are around 530,000 distinct CDR3 sequences, roughly 17% of them singletons; the top ten hold approximately 18%. Sequenced material: blood. These receptors came from a woman younger than 35 with Graves' ophthalmopathy.

The chain combines TRBV9 with TRBJ2-3, with 14 bases aligning to TRBD2. Losses at the gene ends were 2 bases for V and 2 bases for J; bases not matched to a gene: 7. CDR1 SGDLS and CDR2 YYNGEE come from the germline V gene. The CDR3 contains 18 residues. This chain's CDR3 is CASSVSGTSGRTTDTQYF. CDR3 sequence (DNA): TGTGCCAGCAGCGTTTCCGGGACTAGCGGGAGAACCACAGATACGCAGTATTTT. Supplemented by reference TRBV9 and TRBJ2-3, the full variable domain reads DSGVTQTPKHLITATGQRVTLRCSPRSGDLSVYWYQQSLDQGLQFLIQYYNGEERAKGNILERFSAQQFPDLHSELNLSSLELGDSALYFCASSVSGTSGRTTDTQYFGPGTRLTVL.

With respect to this clonotype: This could be a read error, since a much larger clone is one nucleotide away. The chain has TRBV6-1 and TRBJ2-3; D assignment may be TRBD1 or TRBD2 (6 bases each). Per the germline V gene, CDR1 is MNHNS and CDR2 is SASEGT. CDR3 size: 13 residues. The V and J ends lost 4 bases and 5 bases respectively, with 10 bases between them. DNA of the CDR3: TGTGCCAGCAGTGGGGGGGCGGAAGATACGCAGTATTTT. Its protein product is CASSGGAEDTQYF.

Many counts were recorded for this clonotype. J is TRBJ1-4 and V is TRBV28; 11 bases align to TRBD1. The ends lost 4 bases at V and 7 bases at J; junction bases unmatched: 5. CDR1 is MDHEN, CDR2 SYDVKM, per germline. The CDR3 totals 15 residues. CDR3 in amino acids: CASSSWTGGGEKLFF. The CDR3 nucleotides are TGTGCCAGCAGTTCCTGGACAGGGGGCGGTGAAAAACTGTTTTTT. Variable domain in full (rest from reference TRBV28 and TRBJ1-4): DVKVTQSSRYLVKRTGEKVFLECVQDMDHENMFWYRQDPGLGLRLIYFSYDVKMKEKGDIPEGYSVSREKKERFSLILESASTNQTSMYLCASSSWTGGGEKLFFGSGTQLSVL.

This clonotype was counted a few times. V usage is TRBV6-1 and J usage is TRBJ2-2; 11 nucleotides line up with TRBD1. The junction had 5 bases not matched to a gene; V was cut back by 8 bases and J by 3 bases. Germline CDR1 and CDR2: MNHNS and SASEGT. The CDR3 spans 15 residues. The CDR3 sequence is CASGRDRGDTGELFF. Here the CDR3 DNA reads TGTGCCAGCGGCCGGGACAGGGGGGACACCGGGGAGCTGTTTTTT.

The gene calls are TRBV9 and TRBJ2-1; no firm D call. Germline lookup yields CDR1 SGDLS and CDR2 YYNGEE. V lost 0 bases, J lost 12 bases, and 13 bases lay in between. The CDR3 contains 13 residues. The CDR3 is CASSVDGFQGQFF. The CDR3 region has the DNA TGTGCCAGCAGCGTAGATGGGTTCCAAGGGCAGTTCTTC.

This clonotype came up many times. The V gene is TRBV6-1, the J gene TRBJ2-7; D not certain. Germline CDR1 reads MNHNS; CDR2 reads SASEGT. The CDR3 length is 12 residues. Trimming removed 7 bases from V and 2 bases from J, with 9 bases in between. The CDR3 spells CASNGLTYEQYF. CDR3 coding DNA: TGTGCCAGCAACGGTCTTACCTACGAGCAGTACTTC.

This clonotype was detected ten times or more. Here the CDR3 reads CASNVDLYNEQFF. The CDR3 DNA reads as TGTGCCAGCAATGTGGACTTATACAATGAGCAGTTCTTC. The chain couples TRBV2 to TRBJ2-1, with D possibly TRBD2 on 5 matching bases. CDR3 length equals 13 residues. Germline-derived CDR1 and CDR2 are SNHLY and FYNNEI. The germline V and J ends were trimmed by 7 bases and 4 bases, with 11 bases remaining between them.

This clonotype has a count of ten or more. V usage is TRBV6-1 and J usage is TRBJ1-5; D gene ambiguous. The CDR3 sequence is 13 residues long. V shed 5 bases and J shed 5 bases, with 10 bases lying between them. Germline lookup yields CDR1 MNHNS and CDR2 SASEGT. The CDR3 here is CASSFTGDQPQHF. CDR3 DNA sequence: TGTGCCAGCAGTTTCACCGGGGATCAGCCCCAGCATTTT.

This clonotype was observed a few times. The V gene is TRBV6-2 or TRBV6-3, the J gene TRBJ2-7; unclear D gene. The germline V gene encodes CDR1 MNHEY and CDR2 SVGEGT. CDR3 length: 13 amino acids. The V end was cut by 6 bases, the J end by 0 bases, with 9 bases between. The CDR3 spells CASREISSYEQYF. The DNA for the CDR3 is TGTGCCAGCAGGGAAATTAGCTCCTACGAGCAGTACTTC.

This clonotype was seen ten or more times. V is TRBV7-2 and J is TRBJ2-5, with a tentative D call TRBD1 (6 bases). The CDR3 covers 14 residues. Germline V gives CDR1 SGHTA, CDR2 FQGNSA. Trimming shortened V by 3 bases and J by 2 bases, and 10 bases separated the two germline ends. The CDR3 loop reads CASSLGTQQETQYF. Written as DNA, the CDR3 is TGTGCCAGCAGCTTGGGGACACAGCAAGAGACCCAGTACTTC. Drawing the rest from reference TRBV7-2 and TRBJ2-5, the complete variable domain is GAGVSQSPSNKVTEKGKDVELRCDPISGHTALYWYRQSLGQGLEFLIYFQGNSAPDKSGLPSDRFSAERTGGSVSTLTIQRTQQEDSAVYLCASSLGTQQETQYFGPGTRLLVL.

This clonotype was detected a few times. The V call is TRBV4-3, the J call TRBJ2-7, with a tentative D call TRBD1 (6 bases). Trimming took 4 bases from V and 2 from J, leaving 9 bases between them. In germline, CDR1 is LGHNA, CDR2 YSLEER. This CDR3 spans 13 amino acids. The CDR3 loop reads CASSRDTPYEQYF. The CDR3 DNA reads TGCGCCAGCAGCCGGGACACCCCCTACGAGCAGTACTTC.

This clonotype occurred a few times. The CDR3 here is CASSRGQKNYGYTF. CDR3 bases: TGTGCCAGCAGCAGAGGTCAGAAGAACTATGGCTACACCTTC. The chain links TRBV9 to TRBJ1-2; D ambiguous. This CDR3 comprises 14 residues. Germline assignment: CDR1 SGDLS and CDR2 YYNGEE. Trimming shortened V by 4 bases and J by 2 bases, and 12 bases separated the two germline ends.

In this sample, this clonotype turned up many times. The chain carries TRBV5-1 and TRBJ1-3; D gene unclear. The germline V gene has CDR1 SGHRS and CDR2 YFSETQ. Trimming took off 1 base at V and 0 bases at J, with 8 bases between the two ends. This CDR3 is 15 amino acids long. CDR3 nucleotides: TGCGCCAGCAGCTTGTTCGGGGACTCTGGAAACACCATATATTTT. It encodes CASSLFGDSGNTIYF.

This clonotype was seen many times. This chain links TRBV30 with TRBJ2-7; D is uncertain. This CDR3 has 15 amino acids. The germline V and J ends were trimmed by 1 base and 3 bases, with 16 bases remaining between them. The germline V gene encodes CDR1 GTSNPN and CDR2 SVGIG (reference sequence). The CDR3 DNA reads TGTGCCTGGAGTGGGTCCGGACCTCTGGTCTACGAGCAGTACTTC. Protein product: CAWSGSGPLVYEQYF.

The rearrangement uses TRBV18 and TRBJ2-5; tentative D call: TRBD2 (5 bases). Trimming took off 4 bases at V and 3 bases at J, with 9 bases between the two ends. The CDR3 has 13 residues. Germline V gives CDR1 KGHSH, CDR2 LQKENI. The CDR3 DNA follows: TGTGCCAGCTCACTGGACTGGAAAGAGACCCAGTACTTC. Protein sequence: CASSLDWKETQYF.

The V call is TRBV20-1, the J call TRBJ1-3, with D hard to call. This CDR3 has 17 amino acids. Germline CDR1 is DFQATT and CDR2 is SNEGSKA (reference sequence). Trimming shortened V by 0 bases and J by 0 bases, and 15 bases separated the two germline ends. The CDR3 protein is CSARDLRDGSSGNTIYF. The DNA for the CDR3 is TGCAGTGCTAGAGATCTTCGCGACGGGAGCTCTGGAAACACCATATATTTT.

This clonotype was counted many times. This chain links TRBV2 with TRBJ2-2, with D uncertain. Between the trimmed V and J ends, which lost 7 bases and 0 bases, there was a span of 3 bases. Germline CDR1 and CDR2: SNHLY and FYNNEI. The CDR3 is 12 amino acids. The CDR3 is CASKANTGELFF. CDR3 in DNA: TGTGCCAGCAAAGCGAACACCGGGGAGCTGTTTTTT.

Comments on this clonotype: A much more abundant neighbour one base away suggests this may be a read error. J is TRBJ1-1 and V is TRBV6-2 or TRBV6-3; D ambiguous. This CDR3 spans 13 amino acids. Germline V gene data show CDR1 as MNHEY and CDR2 as SVGEGT. The CDR3 sequence is CASSYLLGTGAFF. DNA for the CDR3: TGTGCCAGCAGTTACTTATTAGGAACTGGAGCTTTCTTT.

There are many counts of this clonotype. This CDR3 reads CASIRTSGGAETQYF. Here the CDR3 DNA reads TGTGCCAGCATTCGGACTAGCGGGGGGGCTGAGACCCAGTACTTC. This chain connects TRBV6-1 to TRBJ2-5, with 15 bases identical to TRBD2. J gave up 5 bases and V 7 bases, and 5 bases lay outside the gene matches. The CDR3 runs to 15 residues. Germline values: CDR1 MNHNS, CDR2 SASEGT.

This clonotype was picked up a small number of times. The V gene is TRBV5-5, the J gene TRBJ1-4, with D hard to call. The V and J ends lost 2 bases and 3 bases respectively, with 23 bases between them. The CDR3 totals 19 residues. Germline values: CDR1 SGHKS, CDR2 YYEKEE (reference sequence). This chain's CDR3 is CASSLWEQSGIRPNEKLFF. The CDR3 nucleotides read TGTGCCAGCAGCTTATGGGAACAGTCGGGGATAAGACCTAATGAAAAACTGTTTTTT. Full variable domain (outside the CDR3, taken from reference TRBV5-5 and TRBJ1-4): DAGVTQSPTHLIKTRGQQVTLRCSPISGHKSVSWYQQVLGQGPQFIFQYYEKEERGRGNFPDRFSARQFPNYSSELNVNALLLGDSALYLCASSLWEQSGIRPNEKLFFGSGTQLSVL.

This clonotype showed up just a few times. The chain recombines TRBV11-2 with TRBJ2-2, with TRBD2 matching over 9 bases. This CDR3 comprises 15 residues. Trimming removed 4 bases from V and 4 bases from J; junction bases left unmatched: 4. The V gene's germline CDR1 is SGHAT and CDR2 FQNNGV. The CDR3 coding sequence is TGTGCCAGCAGCTGGGGTAGCGGGAGCACCGGGGAGCTGTTTTTT. It translates to CASSWGSGSTGELFF.

This clonotype was detected ten times or more. J is TRBJ2-1 and V is TRBV30; D perhaps matches TRBD2 (5 bases). Germline CDR1 GTSNPN, CDR2 SVGIG (reference sequence). This CDR3 is built from 14 residues. V lost 0 bases and J 6 bases, leaving 12 bases between the germline ends. CDR3 in amino acids: CAWSVGLEGNEQFF. CDR3 bases: TGTGCCTGGAGTGTCGGGCTCGAGGGCAATGAGCAGTTCTTC.

This clonotype was counted at least ten times. V is TRBV5-6 and J is TRBJ1-2; D not certain. The germline V and J ends were trimmed by 0 bases and 8 bases, with 17 bases remaining between them. CDR3 size: 15 residues. The germline V gene encodes CDR1 SGHDT and CDR2 YYEEEE. The CDR3 loop reads CASSLGSGTQKGYTF. CDR3 bases: TGTGCCAGCAGCTTGGGGTCGGGAACTCAAAAGGGCTACACCTTC.

This clonotype has just a few counts. This chain connects TRBV10-3 to TRBJ1-3; D gene ambiguous. The CDR3 covers 13 residues. Trimming took 7 bases from V and 0 from J, leaving 7 bases between them. Germline V CDR1 and CDR2: ENHRY, SYGVKD. CDR3 coding DNA: TGTGCCATCAAGAACAGCTCTGGAAACACCATATATTTT. This sequence encodes CAIKNSSGNTIYF.

This clonotype has a count of ten or more. This rearrangement joins TRBV12-3 or TRBV12-4 to TRBJ1-1; perhaps TRBD1 as D (5 bases). Trimming removed 6 bases at V and 6 bases at J, with 17 bases between. The CDR3 runs 14 residues. In nucleotides, the CDR3 is TGTGCCAGCAGCCCCCTTGGGGGGGTTCCTGAAGCTTTCTTT. It encodes CASSPLGGVPEAFF.

This clonotype was detected many times. The chain combines TRBV28 with TRBJ2-7, with 7 bases identical to TRBD1. This CDR3 has 13 amino acids. The junction had 2 bases not matched to a gene; V was cut back by 4 bases and J by 2 bases. Germline assignment: CDR1 MDHEN and CDR2 SYDVKM. CDR3 amino acids: CASSWGQTYEQYF. The DNA of the CDR3 is TGTGCCAGCAGTTGGGGACAGACCTACGAGCAGTACTTC.

This chain links TRBV7-3 with TRBJ2-3; TRBD2 is a possible D gene (5 bases). Trimming removed 4 bases from V and 10 bases from J, with 15 bases in between. This CDR3 is built from 13 residues. The germline gives CDR1 SGHTA, CDR2 FQGTGA. The CDR3 loop reads CASSSRSGNSQYF. The CDR3 nucleotides are TGTGCCAGCAGCTCCCGATCCGGGAATTCGCAGTATTTT.